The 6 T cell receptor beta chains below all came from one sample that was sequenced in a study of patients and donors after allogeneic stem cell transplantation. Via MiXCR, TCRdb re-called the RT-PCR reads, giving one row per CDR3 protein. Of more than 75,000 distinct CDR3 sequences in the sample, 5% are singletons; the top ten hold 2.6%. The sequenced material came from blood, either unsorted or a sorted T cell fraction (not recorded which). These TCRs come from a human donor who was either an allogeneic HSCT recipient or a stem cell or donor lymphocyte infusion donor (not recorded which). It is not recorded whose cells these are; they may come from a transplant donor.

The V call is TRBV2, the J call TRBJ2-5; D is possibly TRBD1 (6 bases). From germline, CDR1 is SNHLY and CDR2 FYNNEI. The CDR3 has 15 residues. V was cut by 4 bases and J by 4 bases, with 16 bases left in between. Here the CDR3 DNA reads TGTGCCAGCAGTGGGGGGACAATCCATGGAGAGACCCAGTACTTC. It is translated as CASSGGTIHGETQYF.

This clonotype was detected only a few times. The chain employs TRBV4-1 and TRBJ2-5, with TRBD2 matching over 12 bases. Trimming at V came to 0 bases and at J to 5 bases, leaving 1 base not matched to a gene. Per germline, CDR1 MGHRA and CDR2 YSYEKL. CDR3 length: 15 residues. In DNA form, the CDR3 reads TGCGCCAGCAGCCAAGAGGGGACTAGCGGGGAGACCCAGTACTTC. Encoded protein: CASSQEGTSGETQYF.

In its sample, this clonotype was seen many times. The CDR3 DNA follows: TGTGCCAGCAGACCCCTGGTCGGGGCTAACTATGGCTACACCTTC. Translating gives CASRPLVGANYGYTF. The rearrangement links TRBV3-1 to TRBJ1-2; D ambiguous. The CDR3 length is 15 residues. V dropped 6 bases and J dropped 0 bases, with 14 bases sitting between them. CDR1 is LGHDT, CDR2 YNNKEL, per germline (reference sequence).

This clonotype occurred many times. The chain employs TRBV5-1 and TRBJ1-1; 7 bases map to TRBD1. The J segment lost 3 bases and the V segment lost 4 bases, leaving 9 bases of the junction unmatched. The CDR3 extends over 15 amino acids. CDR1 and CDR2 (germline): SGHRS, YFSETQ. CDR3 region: CASSKQGSEDTEAFF. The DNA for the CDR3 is TGCGCCAGCAGCAAACAGGGGTCGGAAGACACTGAAGCTTTCTTT.

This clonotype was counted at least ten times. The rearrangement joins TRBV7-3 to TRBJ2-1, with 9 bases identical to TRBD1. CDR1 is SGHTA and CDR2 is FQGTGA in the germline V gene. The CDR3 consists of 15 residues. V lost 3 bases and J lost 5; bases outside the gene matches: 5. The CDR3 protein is CASSFGTGSHNEQFF. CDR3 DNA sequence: TGTGCCAGCAGCTTCGGGACAGGGTCCCACAATGAGCAGTTCTTC.

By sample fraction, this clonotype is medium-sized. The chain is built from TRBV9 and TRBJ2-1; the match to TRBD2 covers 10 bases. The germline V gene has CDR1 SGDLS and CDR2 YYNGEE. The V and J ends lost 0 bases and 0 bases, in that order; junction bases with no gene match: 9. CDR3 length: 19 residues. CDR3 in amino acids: CASSVDLASGSFSYNEQFF. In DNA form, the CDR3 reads TGTGCCAGCAGCGTAGATCTGGCTAGCGGGAGCTTCTCCTACAATGAGCAGTTCTTC.